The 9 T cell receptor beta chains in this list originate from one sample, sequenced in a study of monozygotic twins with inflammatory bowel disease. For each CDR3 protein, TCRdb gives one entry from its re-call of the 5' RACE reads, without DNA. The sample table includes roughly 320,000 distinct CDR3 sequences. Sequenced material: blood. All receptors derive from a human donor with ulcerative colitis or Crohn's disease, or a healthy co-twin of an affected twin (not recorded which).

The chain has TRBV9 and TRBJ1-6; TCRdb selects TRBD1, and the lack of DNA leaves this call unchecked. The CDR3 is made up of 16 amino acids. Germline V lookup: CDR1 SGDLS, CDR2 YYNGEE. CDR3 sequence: CASSVLPTGNNSPLHF.

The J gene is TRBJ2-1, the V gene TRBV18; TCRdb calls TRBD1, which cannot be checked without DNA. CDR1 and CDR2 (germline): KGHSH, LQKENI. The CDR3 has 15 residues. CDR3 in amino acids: CASSPIGGFGNEQFF.

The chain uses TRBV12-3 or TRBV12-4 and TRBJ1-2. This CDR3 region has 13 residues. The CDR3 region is CASRSVGAYGYTF.

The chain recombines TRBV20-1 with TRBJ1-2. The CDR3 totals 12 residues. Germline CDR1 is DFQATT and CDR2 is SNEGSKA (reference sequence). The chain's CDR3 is CSASTGIYGYTF.

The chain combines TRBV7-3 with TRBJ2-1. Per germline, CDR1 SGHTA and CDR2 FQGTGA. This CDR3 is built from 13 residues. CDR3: CASSPTSYNEQFF.

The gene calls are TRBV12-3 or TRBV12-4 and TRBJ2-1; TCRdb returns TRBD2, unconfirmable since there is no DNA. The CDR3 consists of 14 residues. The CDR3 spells CASSFTSFHNEQFF.

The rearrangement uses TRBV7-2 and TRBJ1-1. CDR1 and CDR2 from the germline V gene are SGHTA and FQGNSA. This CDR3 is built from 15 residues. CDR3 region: CASSYQITGNTEAFF.

The CDR3 here is CASKWGTEAFF. This sequence joins TRBV10-2 and TRBJ1-1. The CDR3 length is 11 residues. From germline, CDR1 is WSHSY and CDR2 SAAADI.

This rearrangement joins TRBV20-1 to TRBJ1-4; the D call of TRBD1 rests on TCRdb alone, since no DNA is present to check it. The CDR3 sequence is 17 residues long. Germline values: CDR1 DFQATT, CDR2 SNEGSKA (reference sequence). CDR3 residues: CSALRRGTRRSNEKLFF.